This TCR beta chain was observed in a study of blood T cells in healthy people across ages. A J-beta primer mix and a sample-barcoded 5' primer were used in a second PCR of roughly 7 to 12 cycles. Researchers report that each sample yielded at least 2.5 million CDR3-containing paired-end reads. In TCRdb, the 5' RACE reads were re-called with MiXCR into one record per CDR3 protein. The sample shows 800,000 to 900,000 distinct CDR3 sequences, around 68% of them seen only once. From germline, CDR1 is SQVTM and CDR2 ANQGSEA. The V end was cut by 6 bases, the J end by 10 bases, with 20 bases between. The CDR3 covers 13 residues.

The clonotype was recovered from a man aged 30-40 years in good health. The V and J genes are TRBV29-1 and TRBJ2-3; tentatively, D is TRBD2 (5 bases). The sequenced material came from blood. The CDR3 here is CSVKTDTSMAQYF. The CDR3 DNA follows: TGCAGCGTGAAAACCGATACTAGTATGGCGCAGTATTTT.